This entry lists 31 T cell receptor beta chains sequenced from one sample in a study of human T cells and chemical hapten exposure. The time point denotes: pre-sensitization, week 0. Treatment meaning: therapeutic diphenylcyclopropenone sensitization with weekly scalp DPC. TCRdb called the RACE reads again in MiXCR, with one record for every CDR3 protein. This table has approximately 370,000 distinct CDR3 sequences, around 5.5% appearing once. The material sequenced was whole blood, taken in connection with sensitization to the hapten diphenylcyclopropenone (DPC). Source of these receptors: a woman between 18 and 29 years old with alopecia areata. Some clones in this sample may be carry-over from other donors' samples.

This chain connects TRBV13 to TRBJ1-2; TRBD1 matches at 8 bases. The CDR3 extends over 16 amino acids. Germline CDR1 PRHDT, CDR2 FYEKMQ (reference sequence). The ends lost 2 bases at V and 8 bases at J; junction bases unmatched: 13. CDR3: CASSLSMDRVSRGYTF. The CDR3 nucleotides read TGTGCCAGCAGCTTATCCATGGACAGGGTCTCTCGCGGCTACACCTTC.

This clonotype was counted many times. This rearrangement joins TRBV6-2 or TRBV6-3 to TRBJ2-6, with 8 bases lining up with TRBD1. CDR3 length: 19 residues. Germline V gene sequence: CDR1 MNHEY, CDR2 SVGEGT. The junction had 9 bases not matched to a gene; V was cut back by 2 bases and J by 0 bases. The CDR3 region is CASSYPGQGTASGANVLTF. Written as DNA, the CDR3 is TGTGCCAGCAGTTACCCCGGACAGGGTACCGCCTCTGGGGCCAACGTCCTGACTTTC.

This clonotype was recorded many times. The CDR3 coding sequence is TGCAGTGCTCAGGGGAGGGGGAATGAAAAACTGTTTTTT. This codes for CSAQGRGNEKLFF. This sequence joins TRBV20-1 and TRBJ1-4; perhaps TRBD1 as D (6 bases). Germline V gives CDR1 DFQATT, CDR2 SNEGSKA (reference sequence). Deletions cut 5 bases from V and 5 bases from J, with 12 bases between. The CDR3 has 13 residues.

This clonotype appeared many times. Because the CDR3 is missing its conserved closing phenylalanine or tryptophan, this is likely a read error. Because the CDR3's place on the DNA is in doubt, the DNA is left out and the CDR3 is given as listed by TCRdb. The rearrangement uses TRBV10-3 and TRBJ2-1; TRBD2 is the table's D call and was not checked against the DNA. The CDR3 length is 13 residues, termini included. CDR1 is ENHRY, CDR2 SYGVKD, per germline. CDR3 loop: CAISESQTSGSHI.

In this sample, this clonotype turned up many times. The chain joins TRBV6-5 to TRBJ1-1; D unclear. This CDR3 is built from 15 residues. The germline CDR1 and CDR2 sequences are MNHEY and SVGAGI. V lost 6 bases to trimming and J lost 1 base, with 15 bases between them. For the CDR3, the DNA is TGTGCCAGCAGCTCGACGACCCCGCCGAACACTGAAGCTTTCTTT. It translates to CASSSTTPPNTEAFF.

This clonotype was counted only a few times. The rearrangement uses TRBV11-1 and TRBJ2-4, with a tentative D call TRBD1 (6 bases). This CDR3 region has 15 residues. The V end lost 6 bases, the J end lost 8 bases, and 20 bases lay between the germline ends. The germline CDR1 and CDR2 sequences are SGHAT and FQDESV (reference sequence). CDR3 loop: CASSDTGRRLDIQYF. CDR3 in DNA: TGTGCCAGCAGTGATACAGGGCGGAGGTTGGACATTCAGTACTTC.

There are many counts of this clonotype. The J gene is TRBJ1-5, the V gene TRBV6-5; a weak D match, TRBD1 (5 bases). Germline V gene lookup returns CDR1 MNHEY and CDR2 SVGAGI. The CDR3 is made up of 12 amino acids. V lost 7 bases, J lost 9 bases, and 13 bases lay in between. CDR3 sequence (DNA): TGTGCCAGCAACCCCAGGGACGGGCCCCAGCATTTT. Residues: CASNPRDGPQHF.

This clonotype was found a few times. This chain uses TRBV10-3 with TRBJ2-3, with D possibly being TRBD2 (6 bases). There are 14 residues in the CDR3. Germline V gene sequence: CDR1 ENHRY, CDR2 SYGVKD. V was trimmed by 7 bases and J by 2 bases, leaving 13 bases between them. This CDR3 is CAIKPGRYTDTQYF. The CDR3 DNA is TGTGCCATCAAGCCAGGGAGGTACACAGATACGCAGTATTTT.

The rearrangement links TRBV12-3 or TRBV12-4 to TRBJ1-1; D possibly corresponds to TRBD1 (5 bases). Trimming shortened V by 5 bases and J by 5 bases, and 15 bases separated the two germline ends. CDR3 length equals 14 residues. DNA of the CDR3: TGTGCCAGCAGTCCAGGGATCACGGGGACTGAAGCTTTCTTT. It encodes CASSPGITGTEAFF.

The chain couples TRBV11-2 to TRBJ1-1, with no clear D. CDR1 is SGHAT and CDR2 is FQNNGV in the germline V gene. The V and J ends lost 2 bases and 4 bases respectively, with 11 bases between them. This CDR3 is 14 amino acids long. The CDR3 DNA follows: TGTGCCAGCAGCTTATATCAAGACTCCACTGAAGCTTTCTTT. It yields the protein CASSLYQDSTEAFF.

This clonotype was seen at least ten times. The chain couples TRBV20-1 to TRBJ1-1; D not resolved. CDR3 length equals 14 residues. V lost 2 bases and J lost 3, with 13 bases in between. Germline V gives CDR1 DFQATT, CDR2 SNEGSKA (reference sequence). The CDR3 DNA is TGCAGTGCTAGACCCACCACGTTGGACACTGAAGCTTTCTTT. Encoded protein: CSARPTTLDTEAFF.

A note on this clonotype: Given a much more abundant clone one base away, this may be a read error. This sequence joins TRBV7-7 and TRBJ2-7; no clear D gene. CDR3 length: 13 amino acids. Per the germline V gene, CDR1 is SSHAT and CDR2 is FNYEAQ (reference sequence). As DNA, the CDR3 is TGTGCTAGCAGCTTAGGTGATTTGGTGGAGCAGTACTTC. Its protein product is CASSLGDLVEQYF.

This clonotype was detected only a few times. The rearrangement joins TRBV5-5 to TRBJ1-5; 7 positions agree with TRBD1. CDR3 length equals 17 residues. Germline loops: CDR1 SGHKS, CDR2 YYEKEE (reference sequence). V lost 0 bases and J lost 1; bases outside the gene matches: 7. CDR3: CASSLDATTGSNQPQHF. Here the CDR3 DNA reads TGTGCCAGCAGCTTGGATGCCACGACAGGGAGCAATCAGCCCCAGCATTTT.

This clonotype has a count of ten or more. CDR3 protein: CASSPLRAGGSYEQYF. The CDR3 nucleotides read TGTGCCAGCAGTCCCCTTAGGGCAGGGGGTTCCTACGAGCAGTACTTC. The genes are TRBV27 and TRBJ2-7; 7 positions match TRBD1. The V and J ends lost 5 bases and 1 base, in that order; junction bases with no gene match: 11. The germline V gene encodes CDR1 MNHEY and CDR2 SMNVEV (reference sequence). The CDR3 runs 16 residues.

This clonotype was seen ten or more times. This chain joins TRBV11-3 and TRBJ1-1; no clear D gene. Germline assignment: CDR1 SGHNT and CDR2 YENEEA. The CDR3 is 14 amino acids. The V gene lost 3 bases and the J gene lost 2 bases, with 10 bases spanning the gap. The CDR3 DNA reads TGTGCCAGCAGCTTGGGGAACTCAAACACTGAAGCTTTCTTT. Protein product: CASSLGNSNTEAFF.

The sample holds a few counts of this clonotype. In DNA form, the CDR3 reads TGTGCCAGCTCCCCAGAAAGACTCATGAACACTGAAGCTTTCTTT. Translation: CASSPERLMNTEAFF. The V gene is TRBV18, the J gene TRBJ1-1; D not resolved. V shed 6 bases and J shed 0 bases, with 14 bases lying between them. The CDR3 loop spans 15 amino acids. Germline V CDR1 and CDR2: KGHSH, LQKENI. The full variable domain, completed using reference TRBV18 and TRBJ1-1, is NAGVMQNPRHLVRRRGQEARLRCSPMKGHSHVYWYRQLPEEGLKFMVYLQKENIIDESGMPKERFSAEFPKEGPSILRIQQVVRGDSAAYFCASSPERLMNTEAFFGQGTRLTVV.

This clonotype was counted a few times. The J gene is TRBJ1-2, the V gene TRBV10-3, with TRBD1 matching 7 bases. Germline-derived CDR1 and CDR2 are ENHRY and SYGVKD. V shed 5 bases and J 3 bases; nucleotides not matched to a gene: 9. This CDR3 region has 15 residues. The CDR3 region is CAISTTTGVDYGYTF. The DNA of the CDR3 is TGTGCCATCAGTACTACTACAGGGGTTGACTATGGCTACACCTTC.

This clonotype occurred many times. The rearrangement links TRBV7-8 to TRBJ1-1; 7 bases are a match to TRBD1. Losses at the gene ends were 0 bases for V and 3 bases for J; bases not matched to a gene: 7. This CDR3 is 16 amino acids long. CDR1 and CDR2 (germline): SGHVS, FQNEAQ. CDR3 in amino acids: CASSLARDSKYTEAFF. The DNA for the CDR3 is TGTGCCAGCAGCTTAGCCCGGGACAGTAAGTACACTGAAGCTTTCTTT.

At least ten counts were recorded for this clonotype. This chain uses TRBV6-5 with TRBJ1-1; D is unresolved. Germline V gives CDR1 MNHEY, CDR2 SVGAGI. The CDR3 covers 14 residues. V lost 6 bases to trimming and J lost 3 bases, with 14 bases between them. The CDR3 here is CASRITGKYTEAFF. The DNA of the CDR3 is TGTGCCAGCAGAATAACGGGGAAGTACACTGAAGCTTTCTTT.

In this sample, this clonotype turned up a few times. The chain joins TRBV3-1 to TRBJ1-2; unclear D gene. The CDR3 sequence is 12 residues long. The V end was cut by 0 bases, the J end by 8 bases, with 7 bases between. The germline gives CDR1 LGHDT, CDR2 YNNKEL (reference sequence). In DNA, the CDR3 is TGTGCCAGCAGCCAAGAGGCAGAGGGCTACACCTTC. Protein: CASSQEAEGYTF.

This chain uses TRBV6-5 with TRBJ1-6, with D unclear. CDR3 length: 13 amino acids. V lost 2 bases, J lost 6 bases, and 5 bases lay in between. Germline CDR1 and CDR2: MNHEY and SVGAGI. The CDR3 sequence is CASSYNPNSPLHF. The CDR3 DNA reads TGTGCCAGCAGTTACAATCCTAATTCACCCCTCCACTTT.

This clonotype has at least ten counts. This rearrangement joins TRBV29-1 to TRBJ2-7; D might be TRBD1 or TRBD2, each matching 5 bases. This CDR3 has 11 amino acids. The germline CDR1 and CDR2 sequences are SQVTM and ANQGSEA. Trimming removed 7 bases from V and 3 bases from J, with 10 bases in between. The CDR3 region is CSARGDYEQYF. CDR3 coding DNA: TGCAGCGCCCGAGGGGACTACGAGCAGTACTTC.

CDR3 residues: CASSRQTSGTNEQYF. Written as DNA, the CDR3 is TGTGCCAGCAGTCGACAGACTAGCGGTACTAACGAGCAGTACTTC. The chain couples TRBV28 to TRBJ2-7; TRBD2 matches at 9 bases. The CDR3 runs to 15 residues. The germline CDR1 and CDR2 sequences are MDHEN and SYDVKM. V was clipped by 5 bases and J by 5 bases; unmatched bases: 10.

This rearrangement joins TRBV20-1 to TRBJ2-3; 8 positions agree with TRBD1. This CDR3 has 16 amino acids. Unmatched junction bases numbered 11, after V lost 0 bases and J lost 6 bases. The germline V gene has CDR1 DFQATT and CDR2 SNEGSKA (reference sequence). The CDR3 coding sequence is TGCAGTGCTAGAGATACTGACAGGGGTCATCGGGATACGCAGTATTTT. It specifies CSARDTDRGHRDTQYF.

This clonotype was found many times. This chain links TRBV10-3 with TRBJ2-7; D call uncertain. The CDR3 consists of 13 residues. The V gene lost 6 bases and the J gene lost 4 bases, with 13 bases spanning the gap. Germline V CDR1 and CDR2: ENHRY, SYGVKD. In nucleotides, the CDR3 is TGTGCCATCAGGGAATACGAGGCGTACGAGCAGTACTTC. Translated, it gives CAIREYEAYEQYF.

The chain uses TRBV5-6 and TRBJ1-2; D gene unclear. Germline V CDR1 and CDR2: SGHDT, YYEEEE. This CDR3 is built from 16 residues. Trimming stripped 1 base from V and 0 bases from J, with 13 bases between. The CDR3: CASSLQTAYSNYGYTF. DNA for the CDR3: TGTGCCAGCAGCTTGCAAACAGCGTATTCTAACTATGGCTACACCTTC.

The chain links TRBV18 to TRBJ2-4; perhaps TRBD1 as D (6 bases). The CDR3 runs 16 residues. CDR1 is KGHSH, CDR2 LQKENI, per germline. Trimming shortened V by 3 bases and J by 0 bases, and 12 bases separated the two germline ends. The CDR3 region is CASSPRTDLAKNIQYF. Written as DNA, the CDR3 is TGTGCCAGCTCACCTCGGACAGACCTAGCCAAAAACATTCAGTACTTC.

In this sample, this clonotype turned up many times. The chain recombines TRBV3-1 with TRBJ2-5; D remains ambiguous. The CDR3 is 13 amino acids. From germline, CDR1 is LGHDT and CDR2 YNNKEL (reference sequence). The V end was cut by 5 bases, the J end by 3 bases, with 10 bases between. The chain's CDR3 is CASSLTKKETQYF. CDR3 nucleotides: TGTGCCAGCAGCTTGACGAAAAAAGAGACCCAGTACTTC.

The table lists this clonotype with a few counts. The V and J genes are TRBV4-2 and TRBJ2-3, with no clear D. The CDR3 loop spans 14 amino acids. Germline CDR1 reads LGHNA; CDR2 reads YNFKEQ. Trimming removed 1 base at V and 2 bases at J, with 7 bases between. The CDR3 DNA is TGTGCCAGCAGCCAAGTGGTCGACACAGATACGCAGTATTTT. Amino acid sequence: CASSQVVDTDTQYF.

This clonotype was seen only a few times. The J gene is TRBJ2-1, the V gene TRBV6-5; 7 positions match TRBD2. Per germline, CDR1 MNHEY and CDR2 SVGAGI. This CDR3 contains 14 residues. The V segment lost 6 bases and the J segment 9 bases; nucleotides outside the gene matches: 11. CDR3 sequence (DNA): TGTGCCAGCAGCCGGGCCCTGGGGGGGGGTGAGCAGTTCTTC. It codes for CASSRALGGGEQFF.

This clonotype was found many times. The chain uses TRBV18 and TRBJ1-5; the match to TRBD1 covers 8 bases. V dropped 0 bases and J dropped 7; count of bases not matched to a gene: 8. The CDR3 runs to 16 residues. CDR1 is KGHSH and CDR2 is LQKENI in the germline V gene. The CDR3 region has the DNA TGTGCCAGCTCACCACCTGGGCAGGGGGCAGGACAGCCCCAGCATTTT. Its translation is CASSPPGQGAGQPQHF.